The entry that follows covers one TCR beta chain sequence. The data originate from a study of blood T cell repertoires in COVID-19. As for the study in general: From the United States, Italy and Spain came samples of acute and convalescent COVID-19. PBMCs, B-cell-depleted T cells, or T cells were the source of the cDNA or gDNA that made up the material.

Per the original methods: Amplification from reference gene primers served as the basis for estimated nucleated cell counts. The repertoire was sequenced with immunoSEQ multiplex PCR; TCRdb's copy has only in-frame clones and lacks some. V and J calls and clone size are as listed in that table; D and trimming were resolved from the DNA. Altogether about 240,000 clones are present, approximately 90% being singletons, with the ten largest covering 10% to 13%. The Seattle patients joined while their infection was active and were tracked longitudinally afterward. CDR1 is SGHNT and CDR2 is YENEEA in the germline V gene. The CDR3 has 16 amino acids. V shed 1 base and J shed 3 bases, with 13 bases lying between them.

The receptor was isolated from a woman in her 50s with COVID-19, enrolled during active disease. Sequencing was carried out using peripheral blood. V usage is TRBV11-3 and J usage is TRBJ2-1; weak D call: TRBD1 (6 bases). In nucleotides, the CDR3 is TGTGCCAGCAGCTTAGTGTCAGGGGCCGGCTACAATGAGCAGTTCTTC. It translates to CASSLVSGAGYNEQFF.